Listed here is a single TCR beta chain. The antigen is not known. 13 Jbeta primers and 60 Vbeta primers were used for the PCR. Profiled with immunoSEQ multiplex PCR; TCRdb holds only in-frame clones, not every one. The table includes roughly 180,000 clones, 80% to 90% detected once. There are 15 residues in the CDR3. CDR1 is SGHTA, CDR2 FQGNSA, per germline. Trimming left V 5 bases short and J 4 bases short, with 15 bases between. The sample comes from a study of cytomegalovirus exposure and HLA in healthy donors. General study points: The study flagged about 150 TCR beta chains as cytomegalovirus-associated. Presence/absence analysis assumed near-uniform sequencing depth across donors. Analysis was performed later, and it showed HLA-associated TCR beta chains to be more clonally expanded than equally common others. In vitro, a few CMV-associated chains proved specific for CMV antigens.

Sequenced sample: PBMCs. This TCR was sampled from a girl aged 2-10 years in good health and CMV-seropositive. This chain connects TRBV7-2 to TRBJ2-1, with no clear D. This CDR3 reads CASSLQRRPYNEQFF. The CDR3 nucleotides read TGTGCCAGCAGCCTGCAAAGGCGGCCGTACAATGAGCAGTTCTTC.